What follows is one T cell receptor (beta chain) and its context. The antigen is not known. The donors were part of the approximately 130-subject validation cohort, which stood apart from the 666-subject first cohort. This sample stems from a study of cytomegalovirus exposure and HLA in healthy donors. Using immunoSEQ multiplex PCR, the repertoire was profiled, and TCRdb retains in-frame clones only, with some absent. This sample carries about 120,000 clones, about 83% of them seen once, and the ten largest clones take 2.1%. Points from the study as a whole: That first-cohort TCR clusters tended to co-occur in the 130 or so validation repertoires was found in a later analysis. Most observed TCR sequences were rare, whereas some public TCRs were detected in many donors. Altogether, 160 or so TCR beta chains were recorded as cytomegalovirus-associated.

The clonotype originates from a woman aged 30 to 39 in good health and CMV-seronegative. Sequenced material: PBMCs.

The CDR3 protein is CSARGPYEQYF. In nucleotides, the CDR3 is TGCAGCGCGCGGGGGCCATACGAGCAGTACTTC. V gene TRBV29-1 combines with J gene TRBJ2-7; D might be TRBD2 (7 bases). The V gene lost 7 bases and the J gene lost 4 bases, with 11 bases spanning the gap. CDR1 and CDR2 (germline): SQVTM, ANQGSEA. The CDR3 has 11 residues.